The clone carrying this TCR beta chain was recorded only once. The CDR3 loop spans 20 amino acids. This sample is drawn from a study of blood T cell repertoires in COVID-19. Study at large: Sites in the United States, Italy and Spain provided acute and convalescent COVID-19 samples. PBMCs, B-cell-depleted T cells, or T cells provided the cDNA or gDNA that made up the material.

In the original processing: Nucleated cell counts were estimated from reference gene primer amplification. The protocol was immunoSEQ multiplex PCR, while the TCRdb copy is restricted to in-frame clones and leaves out a portion. The V and J calls and the clone size are those of that table, but D and trimming were determined from the DNA. The sample has about 200,000 clones, 80% to 85% seen once; the top ten hold 4.5% to 5.5%. The origin of this receptor is a human donor in a cohort sampled during active COVID-19. The chain has TRBV21-1 and TRBJ1-5; TRBD1, the D gene given by the table, was not confirmed from the DNA. TRBV21-1 is classified as a pseudogene. The specimen sequenced was peripheral blood. Here the CDR3 DNA reads TGTGCCAGCAGCAAAGAGGGCCCCCGAGACAGGGAAAATAGCCGGGAGCCCCAGCATTTT. Translated: CASSKEGPRDRENSREPQHF.